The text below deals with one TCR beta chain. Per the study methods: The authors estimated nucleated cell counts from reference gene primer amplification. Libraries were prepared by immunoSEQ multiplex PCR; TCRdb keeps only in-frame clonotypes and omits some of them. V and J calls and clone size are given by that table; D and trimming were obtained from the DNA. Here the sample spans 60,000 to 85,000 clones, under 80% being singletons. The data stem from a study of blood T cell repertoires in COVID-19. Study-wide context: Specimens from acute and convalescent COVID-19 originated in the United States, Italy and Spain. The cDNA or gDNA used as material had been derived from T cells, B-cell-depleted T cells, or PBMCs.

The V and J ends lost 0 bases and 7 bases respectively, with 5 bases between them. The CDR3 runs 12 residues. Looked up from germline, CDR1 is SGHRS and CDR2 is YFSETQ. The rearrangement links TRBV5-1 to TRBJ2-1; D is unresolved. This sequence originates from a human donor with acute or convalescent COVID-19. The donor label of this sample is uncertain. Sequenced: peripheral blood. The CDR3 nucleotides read TGCGCCAGCAGCTTGGGGCGGAATGAGCAGTTCTTC. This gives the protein CASSLGRNEQFF.